This TCR beta chain is from a study of T cells in Graves' hyperthyroidism and ophthalmopathy. On the study more broadly: Peripheral blood draws took place at initial diagnosis, ahead of any treatment.

PBMCs were sourced from approximately 10 ml fresh peripheral blood. With 6 bases removed from V and 11 bases from J, the gap between germline ends came to 13 bases. Looked up from germline, CDR1 is MGHDK and CDR2 is SYGVNS. The CDR3 spans 11 residues. Template material for amplifying TCR beta CDR3 regions consisted of RNA transcripts. With the HTBI primer set, the TCR CDR3 went through a first round of RT-PCR. TCRdb passed the multiplex PCR reads through MiXCR, listing each CDR3 protein once. This repertoire shows nearly 600,000 distinct CDR3 sequences, approximately 14% found once; its top ten account for 6.5% to 9%.

This chain links TRBV25-1 with TRBJ2-5; D is ambiguous. The TCR was taken from a woman between 18 and 29 years old with Graves' ophthalmopathy. The specimen sequenced was blood. CDR3 nucleotides: TGTGCCAGCAGAATCGGGCAAAGTCAGTACTTC. Translated, it gives CASRIGQSQYF.